This T cell receptor (beta chain) was identified during a study of CD8 T cells in ankylosing spondylitis. The study, taken as a whole, reports: Characteristic of ankylosing spondylitis blood, it appeared, was a TCR beta motif comprising several highly homologous variants.

Losses at the gene ends were 6 bases for V and 1 base for J; bases not matched to a gene: 15. CDR1 is DFQATT, CDR2 SNEGSKA, per germline (reference sequence). This CDR3 comprises 17 residues. This clonotype has a handful of counts. Its antigen is not known. Via MiXCR, TCRdb re-called the 5' RACE reads, giving one row per CDR3 protein. The repertoire includes 670,000 or so distinct CDR3 sequences, around 17% of them detected once, and under 20% sits in the top ten. The chain recombines TRBV20-1 with TRBJ1-5, with 7 bases fitting TRBD1. The receptor was derived from a male donor with ankylosing spondylitis. The sample consisted of blood, either unsorted or a sorted T cell fraction (not recorded which). CDR3 loop: CSAPEGGRGASNQPQHF. DNA for the CDR3: TGCAGTGCCCCCGAAGGGGGCAGGGGTGCGAGCAATCAGCCCCAGCATTTT.